This TCR beta chain comes out of a study of T cells in Graves' hyperthyroidism and ophthalmopathy. V lost 4 bases to trimming and J lost 5 bases, with 12 bases between them. The germline V gene has CDR1 MGHRA and CDR2 YSYEKL. CDR3 length: 13 amino acids. Regions amplified from RNA transcripts were the TCR beta CDR3 regions. Carried out on the TCR CDR3, a first-round RT-PCR used the HTBI primer set. TCRdb re-called the multiplex PCR reads with MiXCR, one entry per CDR3 protein. Of 550,000 to 800,000 distinct CDR3 sequences listed, 17% are singletons. The V and J genes are TRBV4-1 and TRBJ2-7; D may be TRBD1 (6 bases). The clonotype comes from a man over 45 with Graves' hyperthyroidism. The specimen was blood. This chain's CDR3 is CASSPNRDHEQYF. The DNA for the CDR3 is TGCGCCAGCAGCCCGAACAGGGATCACGAGCAGTACTTC.